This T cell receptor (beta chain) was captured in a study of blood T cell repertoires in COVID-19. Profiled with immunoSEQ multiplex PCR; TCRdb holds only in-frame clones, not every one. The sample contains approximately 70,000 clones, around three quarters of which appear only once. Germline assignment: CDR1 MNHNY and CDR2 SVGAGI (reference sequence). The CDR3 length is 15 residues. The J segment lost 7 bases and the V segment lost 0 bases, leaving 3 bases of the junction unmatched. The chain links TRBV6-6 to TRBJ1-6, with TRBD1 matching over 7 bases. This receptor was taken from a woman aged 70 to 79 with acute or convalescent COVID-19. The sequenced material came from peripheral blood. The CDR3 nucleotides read TGTGCCAGCAGTTACTCCGACAGGGTGAATTCACCCCTCCACTTT. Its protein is CASSYSDRVNSPLHF.